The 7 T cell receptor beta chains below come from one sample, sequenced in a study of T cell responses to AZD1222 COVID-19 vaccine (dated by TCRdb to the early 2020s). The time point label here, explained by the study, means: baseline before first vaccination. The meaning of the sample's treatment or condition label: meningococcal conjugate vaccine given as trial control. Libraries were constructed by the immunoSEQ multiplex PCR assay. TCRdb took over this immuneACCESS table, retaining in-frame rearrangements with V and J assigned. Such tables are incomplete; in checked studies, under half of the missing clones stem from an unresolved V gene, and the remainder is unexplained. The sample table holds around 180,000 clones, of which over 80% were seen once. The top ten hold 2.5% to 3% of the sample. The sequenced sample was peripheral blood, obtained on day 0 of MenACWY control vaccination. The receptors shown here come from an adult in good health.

In DNA form, the CDR3 reads TGTGCCAGCAGCCAAGATCGGGGGGGGATCGGGAATGGGCAGCCCCAGCATTTT. Translated, it gives CASSQDRGGIGNGQPQHF. The V gene is TRBV4-2, the J gene TRBJ1-5, with TRBD1 as a possible D gene (5 bases). CDR1 and CDR2 from the germline V gene are LGHNA and YNFKEQ. This CDR3 is built from 18 residues. V was shortened by 0 bases and J by 7 bases, with 22 bases between the two germline ends.

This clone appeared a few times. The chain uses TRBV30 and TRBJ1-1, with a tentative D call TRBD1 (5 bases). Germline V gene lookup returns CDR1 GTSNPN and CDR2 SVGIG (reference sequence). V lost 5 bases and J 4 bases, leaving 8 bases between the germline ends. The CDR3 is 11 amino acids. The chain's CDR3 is CAWARATEAFF. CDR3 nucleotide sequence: TGTGCCTGGGCCAGGGCCACTGAAGCTTTCTTT. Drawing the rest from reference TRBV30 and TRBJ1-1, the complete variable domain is SQTIHQWPATLVQPVGSPLSLECTVEGTSNPNLYWYRQAAGRGLQLLFYSVGIGQISSEVPQNLSASRPQDRQFILSSKKLLLSDSGFYLCAWARATEAFFGQGTRLTVV.

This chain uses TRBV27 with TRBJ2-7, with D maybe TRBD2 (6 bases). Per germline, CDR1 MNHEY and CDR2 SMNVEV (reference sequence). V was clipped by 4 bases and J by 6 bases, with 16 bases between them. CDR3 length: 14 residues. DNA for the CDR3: TGTGCCAGCAGTTCCCTCATTTTGGAGGGCGAGCAGTACTTC. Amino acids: CASSSLILEGEQYF.

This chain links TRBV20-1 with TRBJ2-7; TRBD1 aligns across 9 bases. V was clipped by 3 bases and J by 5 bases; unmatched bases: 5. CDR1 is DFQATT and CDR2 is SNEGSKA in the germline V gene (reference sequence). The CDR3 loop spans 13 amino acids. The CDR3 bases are TGCAGTGCTAGTAAGACAGGGGGGGACGAGCAGTACTTC. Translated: CSASKTGGDEQYF.

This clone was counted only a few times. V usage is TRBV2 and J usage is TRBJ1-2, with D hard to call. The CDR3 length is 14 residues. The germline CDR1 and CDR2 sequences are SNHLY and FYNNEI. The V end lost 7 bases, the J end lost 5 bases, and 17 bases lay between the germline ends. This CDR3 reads CASMFGRGVYGYTF. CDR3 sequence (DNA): TGTGCCAGCATGTTCGGCAGAGGCGTTTATGGCTACACCTTC.

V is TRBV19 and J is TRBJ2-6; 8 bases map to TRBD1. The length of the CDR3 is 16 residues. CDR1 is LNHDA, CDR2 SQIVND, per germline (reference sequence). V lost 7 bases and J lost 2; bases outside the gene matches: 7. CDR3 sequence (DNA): TGTGCCAGTAATGGCCTACAGGGGGCTGGGGCCAACGTCCTGACTTTC. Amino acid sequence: CASNGLQGAGANVLTF.

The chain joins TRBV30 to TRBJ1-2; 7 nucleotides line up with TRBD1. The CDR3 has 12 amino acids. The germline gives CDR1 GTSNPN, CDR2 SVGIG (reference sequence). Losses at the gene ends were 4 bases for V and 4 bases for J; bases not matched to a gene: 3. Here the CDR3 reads CAWNRGGYGYTF. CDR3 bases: TGTGCCTGGAACAGGGGTGGCTATGGCTACACCTTC.